This TCR beta chain was captured by sequencing in a study of T cells in Graves' hyperthyroidism and ophthalmopathy. RNA transcripts were the template for amplifying TCR beta CDR3 regions. TCR CDR3 regions were first amplified by RT-PCR with HTBI primers. MiXCR was run by TCRdb on the multiplex PCR reads, yielding one entry per CDR3 protein. The sample has 600,000 to 900,000 distinct CDR3 sequences, roughly 17% seen once. CDR1 is MDHEN, CDR2 SYDVKM, per germline. The CDR3 runs to 16 residues. The junction had 7 bases not matched to a gene; V was cut back by 3 bases and J by 0 bases. Source material for PBMCs was more than 9.5 ml fresh peripheral blood. This clonotype has at least ten counts.

This clonotype was sampled from a man aged 18 to 35 with Graves' hyperthyroidism. The chain joins TRBV28 to TRBJ2-7; 8 bases match TRBD2. Sequencing used blood. The CDR3 DNA sequence: TGTGCCAGCAGTTTTCTAGCGGGCGTGAGCTCCTACGAGCAGTACTTC. Protein sequence: CASSFLAGVSSYEQYF.